These T cell receptor beta chains were read from a single sample in a study of shared clonotypes between healthy human individuals. Sequencing used immunoSEQ multiplex PCR; TCRdb keeps in-frame clones, though not all of them. The table has under 2.5 million clones, around 90% seen once. The sequenced sample consisted of naive CD4+ T cells from PBMCs. Receptors originate from a man aged 18 to 35 in good health. Some clones in this sample may be carry-over from other donors' samples. CDR3s include the opening cysteine and the closing phenylalanine or tryptophan. A D gene is named only where the DNA matches it firmly. The listing skips clone size in some rows; elsewhere it reads once, few, many or a size class.

v_call,clone_size,d_call,j_call,cdr3_length,cdr3_aa,cdr3_nt
TRBV7-2,-,-,TRBJ2-1,12,CASTGTYNEQFF,TGTGCCAGCACCGGGACGTACAATGAGCAGTTCTTC
TRBV28,-,TRBD1,TRBJ1-2,19,CASSFTQIRKIQGRHGYTF,TGTGCCAGCAGTTTCACCCAAATACGAAAAATACAGGGGCGGCATGGCTACACCTTC
TRBV5-1,-,-,TRBJ2-5,12,CASSFPPGTQYF,TGCGCCAGCAGCTTCCCCCCGGGGACCCAGTACTTC
TRBV11-2,-,-,TRBJ2-5,17,CASSLPRLQGLRETQYF,TGTGCCAGCAGCTTACCACGCTTGCAGGGGCTTCGTGAGACCCAGTACTTC
TRBV28,-,-,TRBJ2-1,17,CASNPGGAGLSYNEQFF,TGTGCCAGCAACCCTGGGGGGGCCGGTCTCTCCTACAATGAGCAGTTCTTC
TRBV29-1,-,TRBD2,TRBJ2-5,15,CSAPRTSGRGETQYF,TGCAGCGCACCGAGAACTAGCGGGAGAGGGGAGACCCAGTACTTC
TRBV6-5,-,-,TRBJ1-2,12,CASGTGYGSYTF,TGTGCCAGCGGAACAGGGTATGGAAGCTACACCTTC
TRBV23-1,once,-,TRBJ2-3,11,CAKWDALTQYF,TGCGCCAAATGGGACGCACTTACGCAGTATTTT
TRBV19,-,-,TRBJ1-5,14,CASSQPGTLQPQHF,TGTGCCAGTAGTCAGCCCGGGACACTTCAGCCCCAGCATTTT
TRBV4-1,-,TRBD1,TRBJ1-2,16,CASSQPGEGALVGYTF,TGCGCCAGCAGCCAACCCGGGGAGGGGGCATTAGTTGGCTACACCTTC
TRBV2,-,-,TRBJ1-5,14,CASRGGYSNQPQHF,TGTGCCAGCAGGGGGGGTTATAGCAATCAGCCCCAGCATTTT
TRBV6-1,-,-,TRBJ1-1,19,CASSEAVIRGRYLNTEAFF,TGTGCCAGCAGTGAAGCGGTTATACGAGGTCGGTACTTGAACACTGAAGCTTTCTTT
TRBV27,-,TRBD2,TRBJ2-3,17,CASSPAPLAGEPDTQYF,TGTGCCAGCAGTCCGGCTCCACTAGCGGGAGAACCAGATACGCAGTATTTT
TRBV10-1,-,-,TRBJ1-1,13,CASSVTGNTEAFF,TGCGCCAGCAGTGTAACAGGGAACACTGAAGCTTTCTTT
TRBV30,-,-,TRBJ2-3,14,CAWRPGTSTDTQYF,TGTGCCTGGAGACCCGGGACCAGCACAGATACGCAGTATTTT
TRBV5-6,-,-,TRBJ2-3,14,CASSWRSNTDTQYF,TGTGCCAGCAGCTGGCGATCAAACACAGATACGCAGTATTTT
TRBV28,-,TRBD2,TRBJ2-1,12,CASSSLAGRQFF,TGTGCCAGCAGTTCCTTAGCGGGCAGGCAGTTCTTC
TRBV5-1,-,-,TRBJ2-3,17,CASSLGFVYEKTDTQYF,TGCGCCAGCAGCTTGGGTTTTGTGTATGAGAAAACAGATACGCAGTATTTT
TRBV7-9,-,TRBD2,TRBJ2-3,16,CASSPSGRRATDTQYF,TGTGCCAGCAGCCCTAGCGGGAGGCGCGCGACAGATACGCAGTATTTT
TRBV28,-,-,TRBJ2-1,13,CASKTGGYNEQFF,TGTGCCAGCAAAACAGGAGGCTACAATGAGCAGTTCTTC
TRBV19,-,-,TRBJ1-5,16,CASSMEIQRGRRPQHF,TGTGCCAGTAGTATGGAGATTCAACGGGGGCGGCGGCCCCAGCATTTT
TRBV9,-,TRBD2,TRBJ2-3,17,CASSVGVAGPFTDTQYF,TGTGCCAGCAGCGTAGGGGTAGCGGGGCCTTTCACAGATACGCAGTATTTT
TRBV4-1,-,-,TRBJ2-1,15,CASSHTESSYNEQFF,TGCGCCAGCAGCCATACAGAATCCTCCTACAATGAGCAGTTCTTC